This note documents a single T cell receptor beta chain sequence. Data came from immunoSEQ multiplex PCR; TCRdb stores just in-frame clones and leaves some out. The sample lists 250,000 to 350,000 clones, approximately 83% occurring once. Per germline, CDR1 MNHEY and CDR2 SMNVEV (reference sequence). The CDR3 contains 13 residues. Trimming removed 7 bases at V and 11 bases at J, with 19 bases between. The record originates from a study of blood T cell repertoires in COVID-19. Study overall: PBMCs, B-cell-depleted T cells, or T cells provided the cDNA or gDNA that made up the material.

Study members were between roughly 18 and 89 years old and lived in 25 or so US regions. For recovered donors of Cohort 3, there were two negative PCRs, clearance, or symptom resolution. This receptor was obtained from a woman aged 25 to 39 who had recovered from COVID-19. The genes are TRBV27 and TRBJ2-3; no clear D gene. The source material was PBMCs or T cells enriched from blood (not recorded which). This CDR3 reads CASKERVVGRQYF. The CDR3 region has the DNA TGTGCCAGCAAGGAGAGAGTGGTCGGTAGGCAGTATTTT.